This TCR beta chain appears in the sequencing data of a study of blood T cell repertoires in COVID-19. Sequencing was performed with immunoSEQ multiplex PCR; in TCRdb, only in-frame clones are kept and a portion is missing. There are about 280,000 clones in the sample; roughly 85% occur only once, and roughly 2.5% lies in the top ten. Germline V CDR1 and CDR2: LNHNV, YYDKDF (reference sequence). There are 15 residues in the CDR3. Losses at the gene ends were 0 bases for V and 4 bases for J; bases not matched to a gene: 3. The rearrangement joins TRBV15 to TRBJ1-1; the match to TRBD1 covers 9 bases. Material: PBMCs or T cells enriched from blood (not recorded which). The clonotype comes from a woman aged 50 to 60 who had recovered from COVID-19. In DNA, the CDR3 is TGTGCCACCAGCAGAGACCTGACAGGGGGCACTGAAGCTTTCTTT. Protein product: CATSRDLTGGTEAFF.